The 30 T cell receptor beta chains presented below share a single source sample, sequenced in a study of CD8+CD57+ T cells in acquired aplastic anemia. Genomic DNA served as template for TCR beta VDJ and CDR3 profiling. TCRdb fed the reads into MiXCR, producing one record per CDR3 protein. There are a few hundred thousand distinct CDR3 sequences in the sample; roughly 82% occur only once, and 40% to 55% lies in the top ten. It was patients with CD8+CD57+ cell expansion by flow cytometry who were chosen for sequencing. Material for sequencing was sorted CD4+, CD8+, or CD8+CD57+ T cells (not recorded which) from PBMCs. These receptors all stem from a human donor with aplastic anemia.

The V gene is TRBV9, the J gene TRBJ2-1; 8 nucleotides match TRBD2. The trim removed 2 bases at V and 8 bases at J, leaving 12 bases unmatched. The germline V gene has CDR1 SGDLS and CDR2 YYNGEE. This CDR3 contains 16 residues. CDR3 protein: CASSVLAGNSSDEQFF. The CDR3 nucleotides are TGTGCCAGCAGCGTTCTAGCGGGTAACAGCAGCGATGAGCAGTTCTTC.

The chain links TRBV7-8 to TRBJ1-2, with D perhaps TRBD1 (5 bases). The germline CDR1 and CDR2 sequences are SGHVS and FQNEAQ. V was pared by 6 bases and J by 13 bases, with 27 bases between. The length of the CDR3 is 15 residues. The CDR3: CASSDGGIHEQFFTF. CDR3 in DNA: TGTGCCAGCAGTGATGGGGGGATCCATGAGCAGTTCTTCACCTTC. Full variable domain (rest looked up from reference TRBV7-8 and TRBJ1-2): GAGVSQSPRYKVAKRGQDVALRCDPISGHVSLFWYQQALGQGPEFLTYFQNEAQLDKSGLPSDRFFAERPEGSVSTLKIQRTQQEDSAVYLCASSDGGIHEQFFTFGSGTRLTVV.

This clonotype has just a few counts. A much larger clone sits a single nucleotide away, making a read error possible. The rearrangement joins TRBV5-5 to TRBJ2-5; D unresolved. The CDR3 is 12 residues long. Looked up from germline, CDR1 is SGHKS and CDR2 is YYEKEE (reference sequence). CDR3 sequence (DNA): TGTGCCAGCAACTTGGCTAGGGAGACCCAGTACTTC. Translation: CASNLARETQYF.

Points on this clonotype: The junction departs from germline at one end; a sequencing error may be responsible. The rearrangement links TRBV7-2 to TRBJ1-5; a weak D match, TRBD1 (5 bases). Per the germline V gene, CDR1 is SGHTA and CDR2 is FQGNSA. This CDR3 has 15 residues. The chain's CDR3 is CASRTPGPANLPEHF. DNA for the CDR3: TGTGCCAGCAGGACACCGGGACCGGCGAACCTGCCCGAGCATTTT. The full variable domain, in which reference TRBV7-2 and TRBJ1-5 provide the parts outside the CDR3, is GAGVSQSPSNKVTEKGKDVELRCDPISGHTALYWYRQSLGQGLEFLIYFQGNSAPDKSGLPSDRFSAERTGGSVSTLTIQRTQQEDSAVYLCASRTPGPANLPEHFGDGTRLSIL.

There are a few counts of this clonotype. V and J are TRBV24-1 and TRBJ1-1, with 8 bases that match TRBD1. The CDR3 runs to 15 residues. Looked up from germline, CDR1 is KGHDR and CDR2 is SFDVKD. Trimming removed 3 bases from V and 1 base from J; junction bases left unmatched: 3. This CDR3 is CATSDPDRGNTEAFF. The CDR3 DNA is TGTGCCACCAGTGATCCCGACAGGGGGAACACTGAAGCTTTCTTT.

As for this clonotype: No conserved phenylalanine or tryptophan ends this CDR3, so it is likely a read error. The chain uses TRBV15 and TRBJ1-2; TRBD1 matches 10 bases. The V gene's germline CDR1 is LNHNV and CDR2 YYDKDF (reference sequence). There are 16 residues in the CDR3. The CDR3 region is CASSSRDRGVTYGYTL. The CDR3 DNA sequence: TGTGCCAGCAGCTCACGGGACAGGGGAGTGACCTATGGCTACACCCTC.

This clonotype was counted once. An end of the junction does not agree with germline; a read error may underlie this. The V and J genes are TRBV5-5 and TRBJ1-2; a weak D match, TRBD1 (5 bases). CDR3 length equals 15 residues. Germline CDR1 and CDR2: SGHKS and YYEKEE (reference sequence). Here the CDR3 reads CASSQDSQTSYGYTF. The CDR3 bases are TGCGCCAGCAGCCAAGACAGCCAGACATCTTATGGCTACACCTTC.

This clonotype showed up just once. J is TRBJ2-5 and V is TRBV15; the D gene is possibly TRBD2 (5 bases). The CDR3 loop spans 14 amino acids. CDR1 and CDR2 (germline): LNHNV, YYDKDF (reference sequence). The CDR3 coding sequence is TGTGTCTCTGGCAGAGGCGGCGAGCGGGAGACCCAGTACTTC. Residues: CVSGRGGERETQYF. Combining the CDR3 with reference TRBV15 and TRBJ2-5 gives the whole variable domain DAMVIQNPRYQVTQFGKPVTLSCSQTLNHNVMYWYQQKSSQAPKLLFHYYDKDFNNEADTPDNFQSRRPNTSFCFLDIRSPGLGDTAMYLCVSGRGGERETQYFGPGTRLLVL.

The table lists this clonotype with a count of one. The rearrangement links TRBV7-8 to TRBJ2-3; D assignment may be TRBD1 or TRBD2 (6 bases each). The germline V and J ends were trimmed by 6 bases and 13 bases, with 20 bases remaining between them. Germline values: CDR1 SGHVS, CDR2 FQNEAQ. The CDR3 has 13 amino acids. CDR3 in DNA: TGTGCCAGCAGGTACGGGGGCGCAGATAATAAGTATTTT. It is translated as CASRYGGADNKYF.

J is TRBJ2-1 and V is TRBV7-3; 8 nucleotides match TRBD2. The J segment lost 10 bases and the V segment lost 3 bases, leaving 14 bases of the junction unmatched. Per the germline V gene, CDR1 is SGHTA and CDR2 is FQGTGA. This CDR3 contains 16 residues. DNA of the CDR3: TGTGCCAGCAGCTTTAGCGGGACCTGGGGAGACGCCGAGCAGTTCTTC. It codes for CASSFSGTWGDAEQFF.

This clonotype appeared many times. For the CDR3, the DNA is TGTGCCAGCAGCTTGGCGGCAGTTTCTGGAAACACCATATATTTT. Its protein product is CASSLAAVSGNTIYF. This chain joins TRBV5-6 and TRBJ1-3; D gene uncertain. Trimming removed 0 bases at V and 1 base at J, with 8 bases between. In germline, CDR1 is SGHDT, CDR2 YYEEEE. The CDR3 extends over 15 amino acids.

The chain couples TRBV5-5 to TRBJ2-2; 7 positions match TRBD1. V gave up 3 bases and J gave up 8 bases; unmatched junction bases: 1. CDR1 is SGHKS and CDR2 is YYEKEE in the germline V gene (reference sequence). The CDR3 consists of 12 residues. The CDR3 sequence is CASSWGQGELFF. The CDR3 nucleotides read TGTGCCAGCAGCTGGGGACAGGGGGAGCTGTTTTTT.

The CDR3 here is CSVDSSYEQYF. CDR3 bases: TGCAGCGTCGACAGCTCCTACGAGCAGTACTTC. The rearrangement joins TRBV29-1 to TRBJ2-7; TRBD1 might be the D (5 bases). Trimming took 6 bases from V and 0 from J, leaving 6 bases between them. Germline V CDR1 and CDR2: SQVTM, ANQGSEA. This CDR3 contains 11 residues.

Turning to this clonotype: One end of the junction fails to match germline, which may point to a read error. The CDR3 DNA is TGTGCCAGCAGCCGAGGGCCGGACCAAGAACCCCAGTACTTC. It yields the protein CASSRGPDQEPQYF. The rearrangement uses TRBV15 and TRBJ2-7; tentative D call: TRBD2 (5 bases). The CDR3 extends over 14 amino acids. Germline CDR1 LNHNV, CDR2 YYDKDF (reference sequence).

Comments on this clonotype: It is likely a read error, because the conserved phenylalanine at the end of the CDR3 is missing. No DNA is shown, since the ends of the CDR3 on it are uncertain; the CDR3 is the one TCRdb lists. CDR3 loop: CASGFQRSGANDE. The chain employs TRBV7-9 and TRBJ2-3; the D call TRBD1 from the table was never checked on the DNA. In germline, CDR1 is SEHNR, CDR2 FQNEAQ (reference sequence). The CDR3 is 13 amino acids long, termini counted.

For this clonotype: Relative to the germline gene, one junction end is altered; a read error may explain this. Here the CDR3 reads CASSFPGGTYKQHFF. For the CDR3, the DNA is TGTGCCAGCAGCTTCCCCGGGGGCACATATAAGCAGCATTTCTTC. V and J are TRBV7-9 and TRBJ2-1; TRBD1 or TRBD2 may be the D gene (6 bases each). The CDR3 totals 15 residues. Per the germline V gene, CDR1 is SEHNR and CDR2 is FQNEAQ (reference sequence).

This clonotype was seen only once. A read error may produce the germline difference seen at one junction end. The J gene is TRBJ2-1, the V gene TRBV2; 9 bases map to TRBD1. CDR3 length: 15 amino acids. The germline V gene has CDR1 SNHLY and CDR2 FYNNEI. Here the CDR3 reads CASSGTGTASNEQFF. Here the CDR3 DNA reads TGTGCCAGTAGTGGGACAGGGACGGCGTCCAATGAGCAGTTCTTC. Complete variable domain (other parts from reference TRBV2 and TRBJ2-1): EPEVTQTPSHQVTQMGQEVILRCVPISNHLYFYWYRQILGQKVEFLVSFYNNEISEKSEIFDDQFSVERPDGSNFTLKIRSTKLEDSAMYFCASSGTGTASNEQFFGPGTRLTVL.

A word on this clonotype: Germline is not matched at one junction end, which may reflect a read error. The chain carries TRBV9 and TRBJ2-3; D is possibly TRBD2 (5 bases). Germline V gives CDR1 SGDLS, CDR2 YYNGEE. This CDR3 contains 14 residues. The CDR3 sequence: CASSVAGNPHTQYF. The CDR3 DNA sequence: TGTGCCAGCAGCGTAGCGGGAAACCCCCATACCCAGTATTTT.

The sample holds one count of this clonotype. The chain carries TRBV24-1 and TRBJ2-3; D could derive from TRBD1 or TRBD2 (6 bases each). The J call is in doubt because the DNA end fits TRBJ2-2 better. The CDR3 has 13 residues. Germline V gene sequence: CDR1 KGHDR, CDR2 SFDVKD. The CDR3 coding sequence is TGTGCCACCTTGGACGGGGGCACCGATACGCTGTTTTTT. Translating gives CATLDGGTDTLFF.

As for this clonotype: One end of the junction is discordant with germline, which a read error may explain. The rearrangement uses TRBV7-8 and TRBJ2-3; D uncertain. Germline V gene sequence: CDR1 SGHVS, CDR2 FQNEAQ. The CDR3 is 13 residues long. DNA for the CDR3: TGTGCCAGCAGCTTATCGGACGGAGATGAGCCGCATTTT. This sequence encodes CASSLSDGDEPHF.

The J gene is TRBJ2-1, the V gene TRBV5-6; D gene ambiguous. V gave up 4 bases and J gave up 6 bases, with 14 bases separating them. Germline lookup yields CDR1 SGHDT and CDR2 YYEEEE. CDR3 length equals 14 residues. In DNA form, the CDR3 reads TGTGCCAGCAGCCTAACACAGCTCCCCAATGAGCAGTTCTTC. Protein: CASSLTQLPNEQFF.

The chain uses TRBV5-6 and TRBJ2-5; possibly TRBD1 or TRBD2 for D (7 bases each). V was pared by 4 bases and J by 1 base, with 11 bases between. The CDR3 has 14 residues. Germline loops: CDR1 SGHDT, CDR2 YYEEEE. The CDR3 DNA follows: TGTGCCAGCAGCGGGGGGGACAGCCAAGAGACCCAGTACTTC. This codes for CASSGGDSQETQYF.

The rearrangement links TRBV9 to TRBJ1-1, with D possibly matching TRBD1 (6 bases). The CDR3 totals 15 residues. Looked up from germline, CDR1 is SGDLS and CDR2 is YYNGEE. V lost 1 base to trimming and J lost 8 bases, with 18 bases between them. The CDR3 DNA follows: TGTGCCAGCAGCGTAACTATCACGGGGGACAAGGAAGCTTTCTTT. It is translated as CASSVTITGDKEAFF. The variable domain in full, completed from reference TRBV9 and TRBJ1-1, reads DSGVTQTPKHLITATGQRVTLRCSPRSGDLSVYWYQQSLDQGLQFLIQYYNGEERAKGNILERFSAQQFPDLHSELNLSSLELGDSALYFCASSVTITGDKEAFFGQGTRLTVV.

This rearrangement joins TRBV7-8 to TRBJ2-6; D is unresolved. With 0 bases removed from V and 8 bases from J, the gap between germline ends came to 14 bases. Germline CDR1 SGHVS, CDR2 FQNEAQ. The CDR3 runs 16 residues. The DNA of the CDR3 is TGTGCCAGCAGCTTAGCGGGTAGTTACGAGACCAACGTCCTGACTTTC. It translates to CASSLAGSYETNVLTF.

The chain carries TRBV5-5 and TRBJ1-2, with 8 positions matching TRBD1. Per the germline V gene, CDR1 is SGHKS and CDR2 is YYEKEE (reference sequence). The CDR3 covers 15 residues. J gave up 8 bases and V 0 bases, and 9 bases lay outside the gene matches. CDR3: CASSLEWTGSSGYTF. In nucleotides, the CDR3 is TGTGCCAGCAGCTTGGAGTGGACAGGGAGTAGCGGCTACACCTTC.

The chain carries TRBV20-1 and TRBJ2-7, with unresolved D. Germline CDR1 DFQATT, CDR2 SNEGSKA (reference sequence). The CDR3 extends over 14 amino acids. With 5 bases removed from V and 6 bases from J, the gap between germline ends came to 20 bases. CDR3 residues: CSAPSGSYAPEQYF. For the CDR3, the DNA is TGCAGTGCTCCCTCGGGTAGTTACGCGCCCGAGCAGTACTTC.

To note about this clonotype: With a much larger clone just one base away, this may be a read error. The chain uses TRBV7-9 and TRBJ1-5, with a tentative D call TRBD1 (5 bases). The V gene's germline CDR1 is SEHNR and CDR2 FQNEAQ (reference sequence). Trimming removed 3 bases at V and 14 bases at J, with 23 bases between. The CDR3 runs to 15 residues. This CDR3 reads CASSFQTSGGSDEHF. For the CDR3, the DNA is TGTGCCAGCAGCTTTCAAACAAGCGGGGGGAGCGATGAGCATTTT.

This rearrangement joins TRBV7-8 to TRBJ2-3, with TRBD1 matching over 7 bases. In germline, CDR1 is SGHVS, CDR2 FQNEAQ. The CDR3 spans 13 residues. V was clipped by 5 bases and J by 13 bases; unmatched bases: 12. CDR3 bases: TGTGCCAGCAGCGTAGGGGGCAGAGCCACGAAGTATTTT. Translating it yields CASSVGGRATKYF.

On this clonotype: The germline gene is not matched at one end of the junction; a read error may be the cause. This chain links TRBV9 with TRBJ2-3, with 8 bases identical to TRBD2. Germline V lookup: CDR1 SGDLS, CDR2 YYNGEE. This CDR3 contains 13 residues. CDR3 sequence (DNA): TGTGCCAGCAGCTACGCGGGAGGAGCCGCGCAGCAGTTT. It codes for CASSYAGGAAQQF.

This clonotype was recorded a few times. This rearrangement joins TRBV9 to TRBJ2-3; 10 positions match TRBD2. J gave up 13 bases and V 4 bases, and 12 bases lay outside the gene matches. Germline loops: CDR1 SGDLS, CDR2 YYNGEE. The CDR3 covers 14 residues. CDR3 sequence: CASSLAGGRATKYF. CDR3 sequence (DNA): TGTGCCAGCAGCTTAGCGGGAGGTCGCGCAACGAAGTATTTT.